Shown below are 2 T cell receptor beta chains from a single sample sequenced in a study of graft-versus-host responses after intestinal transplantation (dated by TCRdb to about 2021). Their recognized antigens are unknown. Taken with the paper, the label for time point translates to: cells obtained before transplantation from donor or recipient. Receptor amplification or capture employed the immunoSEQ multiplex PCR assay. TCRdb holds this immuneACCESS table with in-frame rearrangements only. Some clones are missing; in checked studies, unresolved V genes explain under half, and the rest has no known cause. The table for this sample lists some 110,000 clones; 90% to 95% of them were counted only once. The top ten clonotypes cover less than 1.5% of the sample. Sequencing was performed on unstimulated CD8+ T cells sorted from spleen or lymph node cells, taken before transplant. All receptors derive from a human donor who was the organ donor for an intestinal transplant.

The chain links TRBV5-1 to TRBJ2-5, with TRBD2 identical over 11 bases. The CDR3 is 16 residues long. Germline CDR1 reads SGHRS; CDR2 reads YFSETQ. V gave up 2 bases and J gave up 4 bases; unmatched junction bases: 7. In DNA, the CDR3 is TGCGCCAGCAGCTTTAGCGGGAGGGCCGGAGTAGAGACCCAGTACTTC. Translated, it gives CASSFSGRAGVETQYF.

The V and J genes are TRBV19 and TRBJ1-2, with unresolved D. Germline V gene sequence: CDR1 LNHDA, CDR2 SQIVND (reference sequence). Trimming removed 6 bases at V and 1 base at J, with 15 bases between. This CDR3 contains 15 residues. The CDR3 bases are TGTGCCAGTAGCCCCAGCGCAACAAATAACTATGGCTACACCTTC. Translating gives CASSPSATNNYGYTF.